Below are 2 T cell receptor beta chains sequenced from a single sample in a study of blood T cell repertoires in COVID-19. The data were produced by immunoSEQ multiplex PCR, yet TCRdb's version contains in-frame clones alone and is incomplete. The sample consists of 200,000 to 300,000 clones, about 87% of them appearing once. The source material was peripheral blood. The receptors were gathered from a human donor in a cohort sampled during active COVID-19.

The chain carries TRBV6-6 and TRBJ1-4; 8 bases are shared with TRBD1. This CDR3 is built from 15 residues. The ends lost 5 bases at V and 5 bases at J; junction bases unmatched: 7. The germline V gene has CDR1 MNHNY and CDR2 SVGAGI (reference sequence). The CDR3 protein is CASSPPGQENEKLFF. CDR3 DNA sequence: TGTGCCAGCAGTCCCCCGGGACAGGAGAATGAAAAACTGTTTTTT.

The rearrangement uses TRBV6-2 or TRBV6-3 and TRBJ2-1; TRBD2 matches 10 bases. This CDR3 region has 15 residues. In germline, CDR1 is MNHEY, CDR2 SVGEGT. Losses at the gene ends were 5 bases for V and 1 base for J; bases not matched to a gene: 2. The CDR3 sequence: CASSNSGGSYNEQFF. CDR3 coding DNA: TGTGCCAGCAGTAATAGCGGGGGGTCCTACAATGAGCAGTTCTTC.